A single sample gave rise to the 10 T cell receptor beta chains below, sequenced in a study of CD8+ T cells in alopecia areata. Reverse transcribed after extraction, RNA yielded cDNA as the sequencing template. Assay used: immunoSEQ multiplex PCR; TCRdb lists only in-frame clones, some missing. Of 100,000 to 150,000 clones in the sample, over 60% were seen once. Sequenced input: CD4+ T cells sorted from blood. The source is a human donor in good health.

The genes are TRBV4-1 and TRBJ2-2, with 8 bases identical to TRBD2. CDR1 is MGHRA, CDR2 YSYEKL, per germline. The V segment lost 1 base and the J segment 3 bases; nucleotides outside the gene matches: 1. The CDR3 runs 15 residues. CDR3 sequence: CASSQVLADTGELFF. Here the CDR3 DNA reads TGCGCCAGCAGCCAAGTACTAGCGGACACCGGGGAGCTGTTTTTT.

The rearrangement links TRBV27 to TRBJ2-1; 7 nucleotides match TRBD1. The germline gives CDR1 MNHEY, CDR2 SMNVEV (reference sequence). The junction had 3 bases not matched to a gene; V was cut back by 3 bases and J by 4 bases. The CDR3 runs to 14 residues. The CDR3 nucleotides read TGTGCCAGCAGTTTGAGGGGGCCATACAATGAGCAGTTCTTC. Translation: CASSLRGPYNEQFF.

CDR3 region: CASSLVGQKNEQFF. The CDR3 bases are TGTGCCAGCAGCTTGGTGGGACAGAAGAATGAGCAGTTCTTC. The chain links TRBV5-6 to TRBJ2-1, with 7 bases lining up with TRBD1. V shed 0 bases, J shed 7 bases, and the junction held 4 bases outside the gene matches. CDR1 is SGHDT and CDR2 is YYEEEE in the germline V gene. The CDR3 contains 14 residues.

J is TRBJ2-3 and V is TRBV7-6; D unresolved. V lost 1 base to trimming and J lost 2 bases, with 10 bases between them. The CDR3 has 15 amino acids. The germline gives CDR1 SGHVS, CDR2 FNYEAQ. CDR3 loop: CASSLDTGPTDTQYF. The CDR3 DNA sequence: TGTGCCAGCAGCTTAGACACGGGCCCCACAGATACGCAGTATTTT.

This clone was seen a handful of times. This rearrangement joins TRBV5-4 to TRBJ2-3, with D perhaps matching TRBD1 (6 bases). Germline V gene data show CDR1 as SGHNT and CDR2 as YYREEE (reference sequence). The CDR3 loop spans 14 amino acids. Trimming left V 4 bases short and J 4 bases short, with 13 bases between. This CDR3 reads CASSGTQGSDTQYF. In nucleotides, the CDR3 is TGTGCCAGCAGCGGCACACAGGGCTCAGATACGCAGTATTTT.

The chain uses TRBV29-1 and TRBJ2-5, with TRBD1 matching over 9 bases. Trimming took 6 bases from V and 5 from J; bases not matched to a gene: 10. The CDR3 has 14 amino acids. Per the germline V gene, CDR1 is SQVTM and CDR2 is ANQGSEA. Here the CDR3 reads CSVTVTGGAETQYF. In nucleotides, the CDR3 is TGCAGCGTCACCGTTACAGGGGGCGCCGAGACCCAGTACTTC.

CDR3 nucleotides: TGTGCCAGCAGCCGCGGGGGGGGGAGGGAGACCCAGTACTTC. Translated, it gives CASSRGGGRETQYF. The rearrangement joins TRBV7-2 to TRBJ2-5, with TRBD2 matching 9 bases. Germline CDR1 and CDR2: SGHTA and FQGNSA. The CDR3 is made up of 14 amino acids. Trimming at V came to 5 bases and at J to 5 bases, leaving 6 bases not matched to a gene.

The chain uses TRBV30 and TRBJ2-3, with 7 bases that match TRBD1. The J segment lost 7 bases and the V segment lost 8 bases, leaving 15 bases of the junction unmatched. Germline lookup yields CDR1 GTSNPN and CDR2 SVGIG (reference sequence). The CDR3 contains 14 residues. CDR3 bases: TGTGCCGCCTCCAGGGGGACCCCGATGAATACGCAGTATTTT. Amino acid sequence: CAASRGTPMNTQYF.

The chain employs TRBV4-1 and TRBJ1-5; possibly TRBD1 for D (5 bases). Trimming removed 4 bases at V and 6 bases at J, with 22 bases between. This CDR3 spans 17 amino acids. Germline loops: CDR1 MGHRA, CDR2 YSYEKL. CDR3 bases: TGCGCCAGCAGCCCCGAGGAACGGGGGAGGGGAGGTCAGCCCCAGCATTTT. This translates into CASSPEERGRGGQPQHF.

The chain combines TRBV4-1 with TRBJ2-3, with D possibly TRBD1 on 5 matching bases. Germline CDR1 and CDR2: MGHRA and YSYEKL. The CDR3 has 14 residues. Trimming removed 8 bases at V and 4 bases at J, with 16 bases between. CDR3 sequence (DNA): TGCGCCAGCCAACCCCTAGAAGGGGCAGATACGCAGTATTTT. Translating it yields CASQPLEGADTQYF.